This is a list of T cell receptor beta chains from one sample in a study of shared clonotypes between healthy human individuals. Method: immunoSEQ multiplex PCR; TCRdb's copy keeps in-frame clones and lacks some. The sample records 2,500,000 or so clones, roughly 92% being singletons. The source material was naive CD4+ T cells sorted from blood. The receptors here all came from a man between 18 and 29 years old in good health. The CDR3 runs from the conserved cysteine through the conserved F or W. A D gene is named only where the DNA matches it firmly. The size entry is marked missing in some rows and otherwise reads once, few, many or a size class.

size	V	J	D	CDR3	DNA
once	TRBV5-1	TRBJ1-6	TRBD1	CASSFGQGNSPLHF	TGCGCCAGCAGCTTCGGACAGGGGAATTCACCCCTCCACTTT
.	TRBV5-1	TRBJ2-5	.	CASSPNQETQYF	TGCGCCAGCAGTCCAAACCAAGAGACCCAGTACTTC
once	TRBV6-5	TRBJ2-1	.	CASSLGNEQFF	TGTGCCAGCAGTCTGGGGAATGAGCAGTTCTTC
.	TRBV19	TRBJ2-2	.	CASSRGTANTGELFF	TGTGCCAGTAGTAGAGGGACGGCGAACACCGGGGAGCTGTTTTTT
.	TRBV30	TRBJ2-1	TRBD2	CAWSRLAGGEQFF	TGTGCCTGGAGTCGACTAGCGGGTGGTGAGCAGTTCTTC
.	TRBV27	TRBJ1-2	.	CASSLRGLYGYTF	TGTGCCAGCAGTTTACGGGGCCTCTATGGCTACACCTTC
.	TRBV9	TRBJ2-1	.	CASSVEGQNSYNEQFF	TGTGCCAGCAGCGTAGAAGGTCAGAACTCCTACAATGAGCAGTTCTTC
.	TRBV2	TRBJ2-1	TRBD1	CASIRTGASYNEQFF	TGTGCCAGCATTCGAACAGGGGCCTCCTACAATGAGCAGTTCTTC
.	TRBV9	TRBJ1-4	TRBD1	CASSLRTGGDEKLFF	TGTGCCAGCAGCCTCCGGACAGGGGGCGATGAAAAACTGTTTTTT
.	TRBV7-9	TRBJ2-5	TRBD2	CASSFPAGGLGGETQYF	TGTGCCAGCAGCTTCCCAGCGGGAGGACTAGGGGGAGAGACCCAGTACTTC
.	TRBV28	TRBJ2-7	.	CASSPPGSYEQYF	TGTGCCAGCAGTCCCCCGGGCAGCTACGAGCAGTACTTC
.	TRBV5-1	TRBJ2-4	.	CASSLAPGTISHQYF	TGCGCCAGCAGCTTGGCCCCCGGGACCATATCCCACCAGTACTTC
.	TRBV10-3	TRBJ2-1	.	CAISRGLLDNEQFF	TGTGCCATCAGCCGGGGGCTCTTAGACAATGAGCAGTTCTTC
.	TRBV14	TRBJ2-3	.	CASSQDVGGTQYF	TGTGCCAGCAGCCAAGACGTAGGCGGTACGCAGTATTTT
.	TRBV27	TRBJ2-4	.	CASSPFDLLAKNIQYF	TGTGCCAGCAGTCCCTTTGATCTTCTAGCCAAAAACATTCAGTACTTC
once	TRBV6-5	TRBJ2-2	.	CASSYRPYTGELFF	TGTGCCAGCAGTTACAGGCCCTACACCGGGGAGCTGTTTTTT
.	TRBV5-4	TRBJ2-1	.	CASSLGVGGSYNEQFF	TGTGCCAGCAGCTTGGGGGTAGGGGGTTCCTACAATGAGCAGTTCTTC
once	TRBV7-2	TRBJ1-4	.	CASSLAPGPIEKLFF	TGTGCCAGCAGCTTAGCCCCGGGACCGATTGAAAAACTGTTTTTT
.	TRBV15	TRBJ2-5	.	CATSRDGARWETQYF	TGTGCCACCAGCAGAGATGGTGCTAGGTGGGAGACCCAGTACTTC
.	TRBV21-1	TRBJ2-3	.	CASSKPAVSTDTQYF	TGTGCCAGCAGCAAACCGGCGGTTAGCACAGATACGCAGTATTTT
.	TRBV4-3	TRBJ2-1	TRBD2	CASSQGSSGTYNEQFF	TGCGCCAGCAGCCAAGGTTCTAGCGGGACCTACAATGAGCAGTTCTTC
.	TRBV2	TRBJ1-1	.	CASSVEFMNTEAFF	TGTGCCAGCAGTGTCGAGTTTATGAACACTGAAGCTTTCTTT
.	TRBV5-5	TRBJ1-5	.	CASSLGNPNANQPQHF	TGTGCCAGCAGCTTGGGTAACCCAAACGCGAATCAGCCCCAGCATTTT
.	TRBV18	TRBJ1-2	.	CASSQDANYGYTF	TGTGCCAGCTCACAGGACGCTAACTATGGCTACACCTTC
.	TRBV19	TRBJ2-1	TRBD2	CASRSSGSYNEQFF	TGTGCCAGTAGATCCAGCGGGAGTTACAATGAGCAGTTCTTC
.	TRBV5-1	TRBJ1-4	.	CASSLAPPGSSEKLFF	TGCGCCAGCAGCTTGGCCCCGCCAGGGTCATCTGAAAAACTGTTTTTT
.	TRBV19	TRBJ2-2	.	CASSIDSPSGANTGELFF	TGTGCCAGTAGTATAGATTCCCCCAGCGGAGCGAACACCGGGGAGCTGTTTTTT
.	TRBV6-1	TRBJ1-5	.	CASSEVGVGAGRNQPQHF	TGTGCCAGCAGTGAAGTTGGTGTGGGGGCCGGACGCAATCAGCCCCAGCATTTT
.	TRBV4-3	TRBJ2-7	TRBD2	CASSQDVAGGPYEQYF	TGCGCCAGCAGCCAAGACGTAGCGGGAGGGCCTTACGAGCAGTACTTC
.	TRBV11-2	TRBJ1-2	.	CASSPRTDGYTF	TGTGCCAGCAGCCCCCGGACAGATGGCTACACCTTC
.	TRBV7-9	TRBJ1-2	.	CASSLANYGYTF	TGTGCCAGCAGCTTAGCGAACTATGGCTACACCTTC
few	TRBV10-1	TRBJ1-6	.	CASQGFDNSPLHF	TGCGCCAGCCAGGGATTTGATAATTCACCCCTCCACTTT
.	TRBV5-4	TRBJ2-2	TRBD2	CASSWDYLGTGELFF	TGTGCCAGCAGCTGGGACTACCTAGGCACCGGGGAGCTGTTTTTT
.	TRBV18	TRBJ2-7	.	CASSLESGAYEQYF	TGTGCCAGCTCACTGGAGAGCGGAGCCTACGAGCAGTACTTC
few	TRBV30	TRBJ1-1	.	CAWSTLTNTEAFF	TGTGCCTGGAGTACCCTGACGAACACTGAAGCTTTCTTT
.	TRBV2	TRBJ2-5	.	CASRQALVKETQYF	TGTGCCAGCAGGCAGGCCCTAGTAAAAGAGACCCAGTACTTC
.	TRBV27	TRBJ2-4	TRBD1	CASSDRGLAKNIQYF	TGTGCCAGCAGCGACAGGGGCCTAGCCAAAAACATTCAGTACTTC
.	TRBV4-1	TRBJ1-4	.	CASREQGSEKLFF	TGCGCCAGCAGAGAACAGGGTAGTGAAAAACTGTTTTTT
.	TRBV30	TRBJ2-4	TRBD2	CAWGRAGKNIQYF	TGTGCCTGGGGAAGAGCGGGGAAAAACATTCAGTACTTC
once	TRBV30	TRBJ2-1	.	CAWSAPGGRKTYNEQFF	TGTGCCTGGAGTGCCCCTGGGGGAAGAAAGACCTACAATGAGCAGTTCTTC
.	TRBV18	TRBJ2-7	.	CASSPIGHEQYF	TGTGCCAGCTCACCAATAGGGCACGAGCAGTACTTC
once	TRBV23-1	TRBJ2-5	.	CASSQSEYQETQYF	TGCGCCAGCAGTCAATCGGAGTACCAAGAGACCCAGTACTTC
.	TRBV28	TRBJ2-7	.	CASSLGTSTSYEQYF	TGTGCCAGCAGTTTGGGCACGAGTACTTCATACGAGCAGTACTTC
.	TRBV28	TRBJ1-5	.	CAIAQGNQPQHF	TGTGCCATCGCCCAAGGGAATCAGCCCCAGCATTTT
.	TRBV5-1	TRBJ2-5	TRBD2	CASSLAASGGLETQYF	TGCGCCAGCAGCTTGGCGGCTAGCGGGGGGTTGGAGACCCAGTACTTC
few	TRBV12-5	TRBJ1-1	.	CASGLSRSEAFF	TGTGCTAGTGGTTTGTCAAGGTCTGAAGCTTTCTTT
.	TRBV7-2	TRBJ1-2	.	CASSLVEVGGYGYTF	TGTGCCAGCAGCTTAGTTGAAGTAGGAGGGTATGGCTACACCTTC